The 8 T cell receptor beta chains below all came from one sample that was sequenced in a study of blood T cells in healthy people across ages. Then a second PCR, running roughly 7 to 11 cycles, was carried out with a sample-barcoded 5' primer and a J-beta primer mix. TCRdb recomputed calls from the 5' RACE reads with MiXCR, one row per CDR3 protein. Of some 1.8 million distinct CDR3 sequences listed, 39% are singletons. The sequencing input was blood. The receptor set was obtained from a human donor in good health.

Worth noting for this clonotype: Since the CDR3 does not end with the conserved phenylalanine or tryptophan, this likely comes from a read error. This chain uses TRBV12-3 or TRBV12-4 with TRBJ2-7, with no clear D. The CDR3 has 15 amino acids. V was shortened by 6 bases and J by 0 bases, with 15 bases between the two germline ends. The CDR3 nucleotides read TGTGCCAGCAGCCTATCTTTGGGCTTCTCCTACGAGCAGTACTCC. Amino acids: CASSLSLGFSYEQYS.

The rearrangement uses TRBV4-1 and TRBJ2-6, with D possibly TRBD2 on 5 matching bases. The CDR3 contains 20 residues. V was pared by 4 bases and J by 0 bases, with 22 bases between. The germline CDR1 and CDR2 sequences are MGHRA and YSYEKL. Here the CDR3 reads CASSRDYAPKGSSGANVLTF. DNA of the CDR3: TGCGCCAGCAGCCGAGATTACGCCCCCAAAGGGAGCTCTGGGGCCAACGTCCTGACTTTC.

Concerning this clonotype: At one end the junction does not follow the germline gene, possibly because of a read error. The genes are TRBV15 and TRBJ2-1; D call uncertain. Per the germline V gene, CDR1 is LNHNV and CDR2 is YYDKDF (reference sequence). The length of the CDR3 is 13 residues. CDR3 sequence (DNA): TGTGCCACCAGTAGAGATAATCGGTATGAGCAGTTCTTC. Its translation: CATSRDNRYEQFF.

This clonotype was counted between two and nine times. V usage is TRBV4-3 and J usage is TRBJ2-5; 10 nucleotides align to TRBD1. CDR3 size: 15 residues. J gave up 4 bases and V 1 base, and 3 bases lay outside the gene matches. Germline assignment: CDR1 LGHNA and CDR2 YSLEER. The CDR3 DNA follows: TGCGCCAGCAGCCAAGGGGACAGGGGACCAGAGACCCAGTACTTC. Its protein is CASSQGDRGPETQYF.

The chain is built from TRBV9 and TRBJ2-7; TRBD1 matches at 7 bases. The germline gives CDR1 SGDLS, CDR2 YYNGEE. Trimming removed 0 bases from V and 6 bases from J; junction bases left unmatched: 27. The CDR3 contains 21 residues. The CDR3 loop reads CASSVGTGTRDSFKVTSEQYF. CDR3 nucleotide sequence: TGTGCCAGCAGCGTAGGGACGGGAACCCGGGACAGCTTTAAGGTTACGAGCGAGCAGTACTTC.

The chain employs TRBV29-1 and TRBJ2-1, with a possible D match to TRBD2 (5 bases). Germline CDR1 reads SQVTM; CDR2 reads ANQGSEA. CDR3 length: 15 amino acids. Trimming left V 6 bases short and J 0 bases short, with 15 bases between. CDR3 loop: CSVPLGGSSYNEQFF. CDR3 sequence (DNA): TGCAGCGTCCCACTTGGAGGTAGCTCCTACAATGAGCAGTTCTTC.

The chain links TRBV4-3 to TRBJ2-2; D uncertain. Trimming stripped 4 bases from V and 0 bases from J, with 6 bases between. Germline lookup yields CDR1 LGHNA and CDR2 YSLEER. The CDR3 contains 14 residues. The CDR3 is CASSRLTNTGELFF. The CDR3 DNA reads as TGCGCCAGCAGCCGACTTACGAACACCGGGGAGCTGTTTTTT.

This chain uses TRBV20-1 with TRBJ1-6; TRBD1 might be the D (6 bases). The CDR3 runs to 14 residues. The V gene lost 7 bases and the J gene lost 5 bases, with 15 bases spanning the gap. Germline V gene sequence: CDR1 DFQATT, CDR2 SNEGSKA (reference sequence). This CDR3 is CSVFPGHNNSPLHF. In nucleotides, the CDR3 is TGCAGTGTCTTCCCGGGACACAATAATTCACCCCTCCACTTT.